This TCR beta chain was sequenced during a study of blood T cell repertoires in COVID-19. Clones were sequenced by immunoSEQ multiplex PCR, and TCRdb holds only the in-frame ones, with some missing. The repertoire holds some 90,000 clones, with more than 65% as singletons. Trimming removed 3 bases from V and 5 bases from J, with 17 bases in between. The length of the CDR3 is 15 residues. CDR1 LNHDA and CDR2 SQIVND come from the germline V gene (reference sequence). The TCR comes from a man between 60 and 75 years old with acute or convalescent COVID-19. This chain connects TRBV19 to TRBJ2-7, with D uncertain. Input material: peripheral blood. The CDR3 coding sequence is TGTGCCAGTAGTATGCCTTTCGCCCTACTGGACGAGCAGTACTTC. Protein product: CASSMPFALLDEQYF.